One sample yielded the 10 T cell receptor beta chains listed below, sequenced in a study of blood T cell repertoires in COVID-19. Assay used: immunoSEQ multiplex PCR; TCRdb lists only in-frame clones, some missing. The sample lists around 85,000 clones, around 87% occurring once. Source material: peripheral blood. All receptors come from a woman of 80 years or more with active or convalescent COVID-19.

The V and J genes are TRBV7-8 and TRBJ1-1; D is uncertain. This CDR3 is 15 amino acids long. The V end lost 4 bases, the J end lost 3 bases, and 15 bases lay between the germline ends. Germline values: CDR1 SGHVS, CDR2 FQNEAQ. The CDR3 spells CASSSGSGAYTEAFF. CDR3 coding DNA: TGTGCCAGCAGCTCGGGGAGTGGCGCCTACACTGAAGCTTTCTTT.

This clone was recorded once. The V gene is TRBV30, the J gene TRBJ1-4, with D hard to call. Germline CDR1 is GTSNPN and CDR2 is SVGIG (reference sequence). The ends were cut back, 2 bases at V and 0 bases at J, with 16 bases in the middle. The CDR3 extends over 17 amino acids. CDR3 residues: CAWSNPGGVATNEKLFF. DNA of the CDR3: TGTGCCTGGAGTAATCCAGGCGGGGTCGCAACTAATGAAAAACTGTTTTTT.

V is TRBV19 and J is TRBJ1-5, with 9 bases fitting TRBD1. Trimming cost V 7 bases and J 7 bases; bases outside gene matches: 5. In germline, CDR1 is LNHDA, CDR2 SQIVND (reference sequence). The CDR3 is made up of 13 amino acids. Here the CDR3 reads CASNPGQGQPQHF. CDR3 nucleotides: TGTGCCAGTAATCCGGGACAGGGCCAGCCCCAGCATTTT.

The V and J genes are TRBV9 and TRBJ1-5, with a possible D match to TRBD1 (6 bases). Germline CDR1 is SGDLS and CDR2 is YYNGEE. CDR3 size: 13 residues. The V end lost 0 bases, the J end lost 7 bases, and 8 bases lay between the germline ends. The CDR3 DNA is TGTGCCAGCAGCGTAGATCAGGGGCAGCCCCAGCATTTT. Translating it yields CASSVDQGQPQHF.

In this sample, this clone turned up a few times. The rearrangement links TRBV5-6 to TRBJ2-2, with 11 positions matching TRBD1. The germline V gene encodes CDR1 SGHDT and CDR2 YYEEEE. J gave up 6 bases and V 0 bases, and 7 bases lay outside the gene matches. This CDR3 is built from 17 residues. The CDR3 DNA reads as TGTGCCAGCAGCTTGGTTCGATCGGGACAGGGGGCCGGGGAGCTGTTTTTT. Its protein is CASSLVRSGQGAGELFF.

The V and J genes are TRBV7-2 and TRBJ2-5; 7 bases map to TRBD2. This CDR3 is built from 15 residues. The ends lost 6 bases at V and 5 bases at J; junction bases unmatched: 12. Germline-derived CDR1 and CDR2 are SGHTA and FQGNSA. In nucleotides, the CDR3 is TGTGCCAGCAGAATTGGCGGGAGTACTCGGGAGACCCAGTACTTC. It translates to CASRIGGSTRETQYF.

This rearrangement joins TRBV13 to TRBJ2-1; D perhaps matches TRBD2 (5 bases). The CDR3 contains 13 residues. The germline CDR1 and CDR2 sequences are PRHDT and FYEKMQ (reference sequence). V lost 3 bases and J lost 10, with 13 bases in between. The CDR3 here is CASSFSAAAEQFF. CDR3 coding DNA: TGTGCCAGCAGCTTTTCAGCGGCGGCAGAGCAGTTCTTC.

This chain links TRBV5-1 with TRBJ2-1; a possible D gene is TRBD1 (6 bases). Germline CDR1 reads SGHRS; CDR2 reads YFSETQ. V was pared by 4 bases and J by 4 bases, with 12 bases between. The CDR3 covers 14 residues. The CDR3 region has the DNA TGCGCCAGCAGCGTGGACAGTTCGTACAATGAGCAGTTCTTC. Translation gives CASSVDSSYNEQFF.

This clone has a single count. The chain links TRBV19 to TRBJ2-1, with TRBD2 matching 10 bases. Germline loops: CDR1 LNHDA, CDR2 SQIVND (reference sequence). There are 14 residues in the CDR3. Trimming removed 1 base from V and 10 bases from J; junction bases left unmatched: 4. Here the CDR3 reads CASSIGLAGAEQFF. In nucleotides, the CDR3 is TGTGCCAGTAGTATAGGGCTAGCGGGGGCCGAGCAGTTCTTC. The whole variable domain, filled in from reference TRBV19 and TRBJ2-1, reads DGGITQSPKYLFRKEGQNVTLSCEQNLNHDAMYWYRQDPGQGLRLIYYSQIVNDFQKGDIAEGYSVSREKKESFPLTVTSAQKNPTAFYLCASSIGLAGAEQFFGPGTRLTVL.

This clone has just a few counts. This chain uses TRBV4-3 with TRBJ2-1, with 11 bases matching TRBD2. This CDR3 has 16 amino acids. J was trimmed by 8 bases and V by 3 bases; bases with no gene match: 9. The germline gives CDR1 LGHNA, CDR2 YSLEER. CDR3 residues: CASSQQIAGGRDEQFF. The CDR3 DNA follows: TGCGCCAGCAGCCAGCAGATAGCGGGAGGGAGAGATGAGCAGTTCTTC.